The entry below describes one T cell receptor (beta chain). Its antigen is not identified. Using immunoSEQ multiplex PCR, the repertoire was profiled, and TCRdb retains in-frame clones only, with some absent. The data contain 15,000 to 20,000 clones, over 65% of them singletons. Documented time point: cycle 4 day 1 (C4D1), after 6 weeks of nivolumab. Each and every patient relapsed after autologous stem cell transplantation, and patients got differing brentuximab vedotin exposure. CD4+ T cells were purified from thawed PBMCs by negative selection. Germline CDR1 is MNHEY and CDR2 is SMNVEV (reference sequence). This CDR3 has 16 residues. Trimming stripped 3 bases from V and 12 bases from J, with 27 bases between. This record belongs to a study of PD-1 blockade in classical Hodgkin lymphoma. General study findings and limits: The study found complete responders had baseline diversity similar to newly diagnosed patients. No one has yet defined what causes the repertoire differences, which may be disease activity or prior therapy. Lower baseline TCR diversity was reported for newly diagnosed patients than for healthy donors.

The clonotype was recovered from a human donor with classical Hodgkin lymphoma. The chain joins TRBV27 to TRBJ2-7, with a weak D call TRBD2 (5 bases). This specimen was CD4+ T cells from blood, taken before the fourth cycle of nivolumab. The DNA for the CDR3 is TGTGCCAGCAGTTTGGAGGTCCGGGCCTTTTTTATTAGGAGGTACTTC. Encoded protein: CASSLEVRAFFIRRYF.